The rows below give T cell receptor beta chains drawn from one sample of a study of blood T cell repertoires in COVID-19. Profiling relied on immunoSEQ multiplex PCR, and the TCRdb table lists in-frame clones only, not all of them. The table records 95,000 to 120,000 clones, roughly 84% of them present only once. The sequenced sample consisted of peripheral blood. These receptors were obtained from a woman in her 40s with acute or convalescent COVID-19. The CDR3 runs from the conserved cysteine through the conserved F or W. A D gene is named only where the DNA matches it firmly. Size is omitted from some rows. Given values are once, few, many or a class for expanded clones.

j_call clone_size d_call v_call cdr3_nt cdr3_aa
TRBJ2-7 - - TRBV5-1 TGCGCCAGCAGCTTTGAGGGAAAATACGAGCAGTACTTC CASSFEGKYEQYF
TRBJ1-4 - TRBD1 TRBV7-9 TGTGCCAGCAGCCCTAGGGACAGGGAAGGCGAAAAACTGTTTTTT CASSPRDREGEKLFF
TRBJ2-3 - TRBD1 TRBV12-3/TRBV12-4 TGTGCCAGCAGGAGGACACAGGGGGAGGAGTATTTT CASRRTQGEEYF
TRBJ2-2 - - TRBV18 TGTGCCAGCTTCTCGGCGAACACCGGGGAGCTGTTTTTT CASFSANTGELFF
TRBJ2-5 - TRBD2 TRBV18 TGTGCCAGCTCACCAGGACTAGAGGAGACCCAGTACTTC CASSPGLEETQYF
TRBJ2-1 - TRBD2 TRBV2 TGTGCCAGCAGCTTCAGGCGGGGGGCCTACAATGAGCAGTTCTTC CASSFRRGAYNEQFF
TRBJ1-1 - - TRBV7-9 TGTGCCAGCAGCTTTTATGGACAAATGAACACTGAAGCTTTCTTT CASSFYGQMNTEAFF
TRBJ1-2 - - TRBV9 TGTGCCAGCAGCGTAGTGGGCAGCCCCTATGGCTACACCTTC CASSVVGSPYGYTF
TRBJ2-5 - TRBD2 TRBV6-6 TGTGCCAGCTCCCGGGCCCCTAGCGGGGGGCAGTACTTC CASSRAPSGGQYF
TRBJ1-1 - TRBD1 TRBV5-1 TGCGCCAGCAGCTCCTTACAGGGGGCCGGGGTGAACACTGAAGCTTTCTTT CASSSLQGAGVNTEAFF
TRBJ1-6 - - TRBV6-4 TGTGCCAGCAGTGAAGGGGTTCTGAGGCAGGGGCTTGGTAATTCACCCCTCCACTTT CASSEGVLRQGLGNSPLHF
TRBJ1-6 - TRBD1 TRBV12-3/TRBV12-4 TGTGCCAGCAGTCGACAGGGAAATTCACCCCTCCACTTT CASSRQGNSPLHF
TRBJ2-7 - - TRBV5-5 TGTGCCAGCAGCCTGACTGACTCTATCGAGCAGTACTTC CASSLTDSIEQYF
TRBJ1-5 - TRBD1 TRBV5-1 TGCGCCAGCAGCCCTTCTGGACAGGGCAATCAGCCCCAGCATTTT CASSPSGQGNQPQHF
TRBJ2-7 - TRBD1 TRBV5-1 TGCGCCAGCAGCTCCAGGACAGGGGGCAACGAGCAGTACTTC CASSSRTGGNEQYF
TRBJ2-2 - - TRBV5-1 TGCGCCAGCAGCCCATCGTCCAGGGCCGCCGGGGAGCTGTTTTTT CASSPSSRAAGELFF
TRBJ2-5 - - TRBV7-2 TGTGCCAGCAGCTTAAGAGAGGCCCAGTACTTC CASSLREAQYF
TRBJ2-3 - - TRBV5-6 TGTGCCAGCAGCCTGCCCCTGGCCCGCACAGATACGCAGTATTTT CASSLPLARTDTQYF
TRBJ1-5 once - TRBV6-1 TGTGCCAGCAGAACCACCTATAGCAATCAGCCCCAGCATTTT CASRTTYSNQPQHF
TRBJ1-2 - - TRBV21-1 TGTGCCAGCAGCAATCCTTGGAAGGGGAGGGTGTATGGCTACACCTTC CASSNPWKGRVYGYTF
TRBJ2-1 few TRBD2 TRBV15 TGTGCCACCAGCTTTACAACGGGGGGCTACAATGAGCAGTTCTTC CATSFTTGGYNEQFF
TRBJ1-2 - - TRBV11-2 TGTGCCAGCAGCTTAGGACAGGTCCCTAACTATGGCTACACCTTC CASSLGQVPNYGYTF
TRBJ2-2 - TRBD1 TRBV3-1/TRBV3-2 TGTGCCAGCAGCCAAGAATGGACAGGGTACGCCGGGGAGCTGTTTTTT CASSQEWTGYAGELFF
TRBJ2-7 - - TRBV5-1 TGCGCCAGCAGCTTGGGACAGGGGAGGGACGAGCAGTACTTC CASSLGQGRDEQYF
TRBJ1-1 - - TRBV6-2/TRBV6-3 TGTGCCAGCAGCAGCGACAGGTCGGCAGCTTTCTTT CASSSDRSAAFF
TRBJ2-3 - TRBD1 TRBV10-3 TGTGCCATCAGTAAGGACAGGGTGGATATTGATACGCAGTATTTT CAISKDRVDIDTQYF
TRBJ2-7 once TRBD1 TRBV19 TGTGCCAGTAAAGGGGACAGGGGTAGCTACGAGCAGTACTTC CASKGDRGSYEQYF
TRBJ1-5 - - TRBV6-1 TGTGCCAGCAGTGAAGGCACCGACTCTCGTCAGCCCCAGCATTTT CASSEGTDSRQPQHF
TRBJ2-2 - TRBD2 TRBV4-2 TGTGCCAGCAGCCAAGAAAAAAGAAGCGGGGCTGGCGGGGAGCTGTTTTTT CASSQEKRSGAGGELFF
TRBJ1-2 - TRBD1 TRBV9 TGTGCCAGCAGCGTAGACGACAGGGGGCGAGGTTATGGCTACACCTTC CASSVDDRGRGYGYTF
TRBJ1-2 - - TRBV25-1 TGTGCCAGCAGTGGGGACACTCAAGGAAACTATGGCTACACCTTC CASSGDTQGNYGYTF
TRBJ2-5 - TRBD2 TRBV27 TGTGCCAGCAGTTCTGCACTAGCGGGGATAGAGACCCAGTACTTC CASSSALAGIETQYF
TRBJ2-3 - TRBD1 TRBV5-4 TGTGCCAGCAGACAACAGGGGGATACGCAGTATTTT CASRQQGDTQYF